This T cell receptor beta chain was recovered during a study of technical replicates of blood from a handful of donors. The V end was cut by 7 bases, the J end by 4 bases, with 18 bases between. The CDR3 is 15 residues long. Per the germline V gene, CDR1 is WNHNN and CDR2 is SYGVQD (reference sequence). Profiled with immunoSEQ multiplex PCR; TCRdb holds only in-frame clones, not every one. This table has approximately 50,000 clones, 90% to 95% appearing once. The gene calls are TRBV10-1 and TRBJ2-3, with D maybe TRBD2 (5 bases). Sequenced: T cells isolated from PBMCs. The TCR comes from a human donor in good health. The CDR3 loop reads CASNCLVGVSDTQYF. In DNA form, the CDR3 reads TGCGCCAGCAATTGTTTGGTGGGAGTCTCAGATACGCAGTATTTT.